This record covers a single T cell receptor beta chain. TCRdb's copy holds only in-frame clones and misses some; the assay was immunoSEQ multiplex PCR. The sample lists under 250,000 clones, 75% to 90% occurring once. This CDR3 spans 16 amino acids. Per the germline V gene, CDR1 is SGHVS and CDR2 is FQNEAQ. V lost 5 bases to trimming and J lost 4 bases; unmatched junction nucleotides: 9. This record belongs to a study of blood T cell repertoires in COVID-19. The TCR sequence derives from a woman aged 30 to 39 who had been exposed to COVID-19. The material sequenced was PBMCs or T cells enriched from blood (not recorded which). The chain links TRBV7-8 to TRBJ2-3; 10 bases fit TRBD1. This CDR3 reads CASSPIKGTGADTQYF. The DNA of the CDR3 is TGTGCCAGCAGCCCGATAAAGGGGACAGGGGCAGATACGCAGTATTTT.